This TCR beta chain was retrieved from a study of T-cell reconstitution after alpha-beta-depleted transplantation in children. This clonotype was counted many times. Preparing the TCRbeta library involved the use of unique molecular identifiers. In TCRdb, the PCR reads were re-called with MiXCR into one record per CDR3 protein. The sample includes 300,000 to 400,000 distinct CDR3 sequences, 15% to 20% of them seen just once. This CDR3 comprises 13 residues. Trimming removed 0 bases at V and 0 bases at J, with 5 bases between. CDR1 is DFQATT, CDR2 SNEGSKA, per germline (reference sequence). This TCR derives from a male patient between 2 and 15 years old who had a stem cell transplant for acute lymphoblastic leukemia, so the T cells may come from the graft donor. Sequencing was performed on PBMCs, mostly from graft donor cells, taken 360 days after TCRalphabeta/CD19-depleted stem cell transplant. V is TRBV20-1 and J is TRBJ1-2, with D hard to call. CDR3 sequence: CSARESANYGYTF. The DNA of the CDR3 is TGCAGTGCTAGAGAATCAGCTAACTATGGCTACACCTTC.